Only one count was recorded for the clone carrying this T cell receptor (beta chain). Its antigen remains unknown. The study ran its PCR with 60 Vbeta and 13 Jbeta primers. Using immunoSEQ multiplex PCR, the repertoire was profiled, and TCRdb retains in-frame clones only, with some absent. The sample has roughly 180,000 clones, just under 85% seen once. This record comes from a study of cytomegalovirus exposure and HLA in healthy donors. At the level of the study: An earlier analysis found fewer than 140 million unique TCR beta sequences from about 190 million T cells.

Germline lookup yields CDR1 MGHRA and CDR2 YSYEKL. The V segment lost 5 bases and the J segment 4 bases; nucleotides outside the gene matches: 13. The CDR3 contains 17 residues. Overall study findings and caveats: In a later analysis, CMV-associated beta chains were mostly HLA-associated, it appeared. The study listed some 160 cytomegalovirus-associated TCR beta chains.

This clonotype was sampled from a girl aged 10-17 years in good health and CMV-seropositive. The sequencing input was PBMCs. The chain uses TRBV4-1 and TRBJ2-2, with 7 bases lining up with TRBD1. The CDR3 reads CASSSRTGILPTGELFF. The CDR3 nucleotides are TGCGCCAGCAGCAGTCGGACAGGAATTTTGCCCACCGGGGAGCTGTTTTTT.